Detailed here is one T cell receptor (beta chain). TCRdb reanalysed the reads using MiXCR and keeps one entry per CDR3 protein. The sample contains hundreds of thousands of distinct CDR3 sequences, roughly a quarter of which appear only once. V gave up 4 bases and J gave up 3 bases, with 16 bases separating them. Germline lookup yields CDR1 SGHKS and CDR2 YYEKEE (reference sequence). The CDR3 has 15 amino acids. The sample originates from a study of T cell repertoires in cytomegalovirus infection. Study-level background: Based on public TCR beta signatures, there were indications of CMV infection and of a matching HLA type.

The rearrangement uses TRBV5-5 and TRBJ1-2, with D perhaps matching TRBD1 (6 bases). Specimen: CD8+ T cells from PBMCs. This TCR was sampled from a human donor in good health (CMV status not recorded). Some clones in this sample may be carry-over from other donors' samples. The CDR3 is CASSPPAGDHYGYTF. In DNA, the CDR3 is TGTGCCAGCAGCCCGCCGGCAGGGGACCACTATGGCTACACCTTC. Supplemented by reference TRBV5-5 and TRBJ1-2, the full variable domain reads DAGVTQSPTHLIKTRGQQVTLRCSPISGHKSVSWYQQVLGQGPQFIFQYYEKEERGRGNFPDRFSARQFPNYSSELNVNALLLGDSALYLCASSPPAGDHYGYTFGSGTRLTVV.